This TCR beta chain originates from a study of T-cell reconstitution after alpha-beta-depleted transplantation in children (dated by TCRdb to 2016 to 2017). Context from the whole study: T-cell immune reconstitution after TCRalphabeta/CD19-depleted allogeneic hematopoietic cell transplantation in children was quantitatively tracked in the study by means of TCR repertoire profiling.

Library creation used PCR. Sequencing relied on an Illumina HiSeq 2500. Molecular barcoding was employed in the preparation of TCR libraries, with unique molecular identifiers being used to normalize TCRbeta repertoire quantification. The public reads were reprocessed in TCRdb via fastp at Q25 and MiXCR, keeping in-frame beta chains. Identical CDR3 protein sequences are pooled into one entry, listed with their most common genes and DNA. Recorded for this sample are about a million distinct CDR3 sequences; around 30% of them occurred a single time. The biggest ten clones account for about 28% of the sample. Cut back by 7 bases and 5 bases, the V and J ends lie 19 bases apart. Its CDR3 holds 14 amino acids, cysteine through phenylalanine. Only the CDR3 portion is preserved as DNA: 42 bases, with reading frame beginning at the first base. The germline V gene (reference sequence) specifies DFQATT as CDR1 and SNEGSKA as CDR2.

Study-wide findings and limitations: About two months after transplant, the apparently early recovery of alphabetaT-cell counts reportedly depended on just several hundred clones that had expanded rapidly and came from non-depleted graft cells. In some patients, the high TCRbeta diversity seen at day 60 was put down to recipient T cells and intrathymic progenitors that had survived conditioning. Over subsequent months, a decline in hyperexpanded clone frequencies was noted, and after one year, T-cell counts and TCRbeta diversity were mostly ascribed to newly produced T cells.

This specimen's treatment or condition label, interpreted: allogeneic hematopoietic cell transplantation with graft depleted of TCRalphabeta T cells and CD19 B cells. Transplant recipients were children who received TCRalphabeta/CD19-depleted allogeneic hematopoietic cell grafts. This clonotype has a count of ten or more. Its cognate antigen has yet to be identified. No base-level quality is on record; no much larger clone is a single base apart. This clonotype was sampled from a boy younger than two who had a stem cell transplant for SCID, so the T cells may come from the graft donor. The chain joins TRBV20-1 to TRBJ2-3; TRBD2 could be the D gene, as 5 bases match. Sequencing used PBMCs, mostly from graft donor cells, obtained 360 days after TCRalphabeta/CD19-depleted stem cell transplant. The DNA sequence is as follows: TGCAGTGTTTGGACGACGGGGTATGGAGATACGCAGTATTTT. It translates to CSVWTTGYGDTQYF.